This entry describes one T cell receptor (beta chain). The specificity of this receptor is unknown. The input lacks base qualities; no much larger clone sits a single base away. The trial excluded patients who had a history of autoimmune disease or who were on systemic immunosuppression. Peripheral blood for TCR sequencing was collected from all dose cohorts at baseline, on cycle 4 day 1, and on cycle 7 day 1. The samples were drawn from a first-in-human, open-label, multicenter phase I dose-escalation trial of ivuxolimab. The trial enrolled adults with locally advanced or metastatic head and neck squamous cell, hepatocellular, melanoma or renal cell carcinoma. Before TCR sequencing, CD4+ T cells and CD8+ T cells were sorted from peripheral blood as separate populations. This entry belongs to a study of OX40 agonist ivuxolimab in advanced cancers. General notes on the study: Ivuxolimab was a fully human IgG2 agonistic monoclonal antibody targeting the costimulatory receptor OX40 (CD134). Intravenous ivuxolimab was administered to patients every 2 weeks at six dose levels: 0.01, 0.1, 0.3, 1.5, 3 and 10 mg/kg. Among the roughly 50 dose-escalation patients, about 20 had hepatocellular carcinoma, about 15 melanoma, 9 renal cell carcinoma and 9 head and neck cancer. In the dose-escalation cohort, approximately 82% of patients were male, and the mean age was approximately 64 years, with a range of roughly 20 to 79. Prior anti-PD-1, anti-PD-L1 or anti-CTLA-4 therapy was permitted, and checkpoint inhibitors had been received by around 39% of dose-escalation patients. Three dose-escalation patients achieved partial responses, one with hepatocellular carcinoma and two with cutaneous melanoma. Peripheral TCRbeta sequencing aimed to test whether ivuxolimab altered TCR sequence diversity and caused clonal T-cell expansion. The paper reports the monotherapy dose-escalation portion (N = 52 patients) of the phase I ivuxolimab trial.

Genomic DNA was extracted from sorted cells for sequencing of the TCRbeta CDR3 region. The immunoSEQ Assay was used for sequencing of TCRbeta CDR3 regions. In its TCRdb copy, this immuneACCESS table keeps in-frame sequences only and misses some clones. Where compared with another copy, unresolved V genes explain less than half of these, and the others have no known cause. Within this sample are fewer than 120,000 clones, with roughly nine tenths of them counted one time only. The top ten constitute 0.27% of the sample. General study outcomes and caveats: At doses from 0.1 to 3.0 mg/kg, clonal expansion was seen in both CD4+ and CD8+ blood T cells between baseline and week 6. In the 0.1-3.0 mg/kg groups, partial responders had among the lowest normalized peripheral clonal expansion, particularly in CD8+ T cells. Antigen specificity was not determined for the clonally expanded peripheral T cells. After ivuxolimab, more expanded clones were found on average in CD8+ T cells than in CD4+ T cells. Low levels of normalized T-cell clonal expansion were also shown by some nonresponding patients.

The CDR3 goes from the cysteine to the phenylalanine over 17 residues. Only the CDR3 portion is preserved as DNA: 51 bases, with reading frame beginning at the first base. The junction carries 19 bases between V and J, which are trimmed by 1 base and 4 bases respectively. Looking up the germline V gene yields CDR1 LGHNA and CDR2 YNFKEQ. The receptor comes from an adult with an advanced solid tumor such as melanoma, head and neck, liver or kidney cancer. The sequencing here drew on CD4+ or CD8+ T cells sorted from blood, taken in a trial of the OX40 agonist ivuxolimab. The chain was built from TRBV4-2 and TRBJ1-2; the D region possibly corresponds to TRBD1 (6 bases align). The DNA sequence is TGTGCCAGCAGCCAAGGGATCTGGGGGGCGGCCACCTATGGCTACACCTTC. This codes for CASSQGIWGAATYGYTF.